This T cell receptor (beta chain) was sequenced during a study of ipilimumab plus nivolumab after autologous stem cell transplantation. V was trimmed by 3 bases and J by 7 bases, leaving 7 bases between them. Germline V gene sequence: CDR1 SGHAT, CDR2 FQNNGV. The CDR3 extends over 12 amino acids. Here immunoSEQ multiplex PCR was the method, and the copy in TCRdb shows in-frame clones only, minus some. The sample consists of some 45,000 clones, approximately 90% of them appearing once. The specimen was PBMCs, collected in a trial of ipilimumab plus nivolumab as post-transplant consolidation. This sequence was found in a male donor with multiple myeloma. J is TRBJ2-1 and V is TRBV11-2; D is unresolved. DNA for the CDR3: TGTGCCAGCAGCTTCGGCTGGAATGAGCAGTTCTTC. The encoded protein is CASSFGWNEQFF.